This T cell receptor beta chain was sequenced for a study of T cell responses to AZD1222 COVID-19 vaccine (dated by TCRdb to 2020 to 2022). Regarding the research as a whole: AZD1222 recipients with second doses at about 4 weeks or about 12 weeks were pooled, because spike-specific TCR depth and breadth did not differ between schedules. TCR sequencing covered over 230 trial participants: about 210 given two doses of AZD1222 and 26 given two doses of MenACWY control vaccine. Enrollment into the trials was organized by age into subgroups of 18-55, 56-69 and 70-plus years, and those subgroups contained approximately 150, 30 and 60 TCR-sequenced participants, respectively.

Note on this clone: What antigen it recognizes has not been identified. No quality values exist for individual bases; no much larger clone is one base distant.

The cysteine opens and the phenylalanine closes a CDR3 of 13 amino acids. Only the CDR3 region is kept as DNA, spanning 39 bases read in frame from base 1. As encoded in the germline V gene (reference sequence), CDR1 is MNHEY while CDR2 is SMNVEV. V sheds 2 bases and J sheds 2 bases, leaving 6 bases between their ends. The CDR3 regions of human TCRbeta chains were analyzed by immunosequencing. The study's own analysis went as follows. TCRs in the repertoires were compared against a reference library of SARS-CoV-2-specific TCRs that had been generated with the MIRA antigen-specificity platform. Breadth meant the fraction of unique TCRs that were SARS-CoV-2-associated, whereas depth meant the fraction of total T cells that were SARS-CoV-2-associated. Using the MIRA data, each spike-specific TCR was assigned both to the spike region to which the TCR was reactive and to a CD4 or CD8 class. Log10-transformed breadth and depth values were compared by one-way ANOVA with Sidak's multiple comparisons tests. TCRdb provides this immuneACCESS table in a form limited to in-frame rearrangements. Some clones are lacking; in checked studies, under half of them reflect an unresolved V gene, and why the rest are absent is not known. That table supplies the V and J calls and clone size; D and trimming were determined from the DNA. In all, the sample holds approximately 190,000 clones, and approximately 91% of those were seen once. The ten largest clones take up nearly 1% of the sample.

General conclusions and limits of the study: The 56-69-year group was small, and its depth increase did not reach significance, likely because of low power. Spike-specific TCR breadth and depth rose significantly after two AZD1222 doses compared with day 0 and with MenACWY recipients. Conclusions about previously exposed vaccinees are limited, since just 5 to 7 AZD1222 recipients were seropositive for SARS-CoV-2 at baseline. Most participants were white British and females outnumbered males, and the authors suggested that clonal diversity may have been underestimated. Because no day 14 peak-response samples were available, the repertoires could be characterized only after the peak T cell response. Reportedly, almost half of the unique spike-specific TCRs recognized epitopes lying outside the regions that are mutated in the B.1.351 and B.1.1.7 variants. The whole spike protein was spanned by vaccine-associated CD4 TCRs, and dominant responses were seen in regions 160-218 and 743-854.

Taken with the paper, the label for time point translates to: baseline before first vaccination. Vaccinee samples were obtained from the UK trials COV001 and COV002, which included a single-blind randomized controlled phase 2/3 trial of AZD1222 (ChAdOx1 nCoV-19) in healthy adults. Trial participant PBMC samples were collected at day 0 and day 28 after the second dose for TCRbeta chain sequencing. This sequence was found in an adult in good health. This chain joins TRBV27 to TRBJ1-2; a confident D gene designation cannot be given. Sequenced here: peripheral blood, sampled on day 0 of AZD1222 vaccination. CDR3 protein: CASSLAGNYGYTF. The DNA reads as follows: TGTGCCAGCAGTTTAGCCGGCAACTATGGCTACACCTTC.